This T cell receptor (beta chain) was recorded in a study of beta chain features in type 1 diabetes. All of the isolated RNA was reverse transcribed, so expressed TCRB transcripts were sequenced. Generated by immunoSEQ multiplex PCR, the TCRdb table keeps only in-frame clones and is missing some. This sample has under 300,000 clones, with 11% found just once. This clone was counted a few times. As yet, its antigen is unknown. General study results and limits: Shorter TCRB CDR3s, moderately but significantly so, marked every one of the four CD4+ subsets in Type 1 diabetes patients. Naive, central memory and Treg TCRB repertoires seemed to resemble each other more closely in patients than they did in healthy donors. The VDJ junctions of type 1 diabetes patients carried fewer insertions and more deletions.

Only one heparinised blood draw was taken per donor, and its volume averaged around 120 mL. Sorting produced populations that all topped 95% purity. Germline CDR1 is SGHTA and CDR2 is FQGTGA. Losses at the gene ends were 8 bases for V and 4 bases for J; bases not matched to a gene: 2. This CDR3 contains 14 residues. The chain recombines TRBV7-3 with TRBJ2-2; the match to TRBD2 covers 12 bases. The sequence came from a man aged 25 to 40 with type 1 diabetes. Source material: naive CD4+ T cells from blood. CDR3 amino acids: CASRLAGATGELFF. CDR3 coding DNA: TGTGCCAGCCGACTAGCGGGGGCCACCGGGGAGCTGTTTTTT.